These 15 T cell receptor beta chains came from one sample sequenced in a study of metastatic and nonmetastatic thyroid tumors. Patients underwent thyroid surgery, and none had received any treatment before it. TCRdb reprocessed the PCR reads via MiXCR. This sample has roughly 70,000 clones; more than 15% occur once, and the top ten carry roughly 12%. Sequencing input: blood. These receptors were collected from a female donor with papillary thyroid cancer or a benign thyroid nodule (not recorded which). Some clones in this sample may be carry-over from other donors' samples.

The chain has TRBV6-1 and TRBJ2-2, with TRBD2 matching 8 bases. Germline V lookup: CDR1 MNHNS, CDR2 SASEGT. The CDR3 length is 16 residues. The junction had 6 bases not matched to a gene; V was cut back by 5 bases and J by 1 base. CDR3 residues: CASSRAGAGNTGELFF. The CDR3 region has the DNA TGTGCCAGCAGTAGAGCGGGAGCTGGGAACACCGGGGAGCTGTTTTTT.

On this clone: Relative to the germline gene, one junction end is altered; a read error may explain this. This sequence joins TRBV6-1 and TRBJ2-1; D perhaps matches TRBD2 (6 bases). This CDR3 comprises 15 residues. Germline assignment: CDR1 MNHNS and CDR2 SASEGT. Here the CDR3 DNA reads TGTGCCAGCAGTGAGGCGGGATTGTCCTACAATGAGCAATTCTTC. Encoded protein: CASSEAGLSYNEQFF.

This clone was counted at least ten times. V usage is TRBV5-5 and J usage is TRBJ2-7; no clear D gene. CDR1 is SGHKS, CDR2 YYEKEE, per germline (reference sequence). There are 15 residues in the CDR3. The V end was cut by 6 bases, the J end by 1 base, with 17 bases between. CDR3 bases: TGTGCCAGCACCCCTGGCCCACTCGCGTCCTACGAGCAGTACTTC. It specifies CASTPGPLASYEQYF.

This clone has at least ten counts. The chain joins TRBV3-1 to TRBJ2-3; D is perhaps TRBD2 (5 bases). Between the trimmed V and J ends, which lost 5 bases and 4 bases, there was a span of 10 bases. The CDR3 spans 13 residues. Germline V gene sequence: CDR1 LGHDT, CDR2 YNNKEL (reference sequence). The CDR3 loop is CASSDTRADTQYF. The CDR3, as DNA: TGTGCCAGCAGCGATACTAGGGCAGATACGCAGTATTTT.

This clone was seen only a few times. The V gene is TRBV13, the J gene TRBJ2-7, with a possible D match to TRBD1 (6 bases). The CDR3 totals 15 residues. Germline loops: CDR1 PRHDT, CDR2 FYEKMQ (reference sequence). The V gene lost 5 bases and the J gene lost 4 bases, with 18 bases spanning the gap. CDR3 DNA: TGTGCCAGCAGCACAGACCGGGACACTCCATACGAGCAGTACTTC. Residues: CASSTDRDTPYEQYF.

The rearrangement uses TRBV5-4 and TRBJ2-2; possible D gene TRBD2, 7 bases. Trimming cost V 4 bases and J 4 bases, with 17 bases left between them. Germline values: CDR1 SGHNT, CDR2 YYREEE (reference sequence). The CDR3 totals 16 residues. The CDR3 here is CASSRIGGRGTGELFF. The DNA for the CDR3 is TGTGCCAGCAGCCGCATCGGGGGGCGCGGCACCGGGGAGCTGTTTTTT.

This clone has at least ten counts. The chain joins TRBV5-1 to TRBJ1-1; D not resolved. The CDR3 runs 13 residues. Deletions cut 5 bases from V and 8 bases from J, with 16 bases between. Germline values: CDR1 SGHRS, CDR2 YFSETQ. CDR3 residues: CASSFDTPGEAFF. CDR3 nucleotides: TGCGCCAGCAGTTTTGACACCCCGGGCGAAGCTTTCTTT.

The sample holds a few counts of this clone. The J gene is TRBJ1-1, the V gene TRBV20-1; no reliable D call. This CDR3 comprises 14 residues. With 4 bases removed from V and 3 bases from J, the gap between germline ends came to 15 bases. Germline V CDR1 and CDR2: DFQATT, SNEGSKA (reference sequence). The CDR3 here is CSATLGVGDTEAFF. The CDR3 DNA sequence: TGCAGTGCTACCCTCGGGGTTGGGGACACTGAAGCTTTCTTT.

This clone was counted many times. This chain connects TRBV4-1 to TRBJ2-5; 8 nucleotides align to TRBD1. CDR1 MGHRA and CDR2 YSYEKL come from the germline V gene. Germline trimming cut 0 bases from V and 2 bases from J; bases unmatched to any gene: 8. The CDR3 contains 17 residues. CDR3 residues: CASSQEHLNRGQETQYF. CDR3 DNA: TGCGCCAGCAGCCAAGAACACCTGAACAGGGGGCAAGAGACCCAGTACTTC.

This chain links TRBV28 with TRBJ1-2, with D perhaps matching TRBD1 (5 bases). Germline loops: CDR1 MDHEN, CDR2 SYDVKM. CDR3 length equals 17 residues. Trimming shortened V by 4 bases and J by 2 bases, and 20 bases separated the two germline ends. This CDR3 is CASSSTTGTAGNYGYTF. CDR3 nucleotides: TGTGCCAGCAGTTCAACGACCGGGACGGCGGGCAACTATGGCTACACCTTC.

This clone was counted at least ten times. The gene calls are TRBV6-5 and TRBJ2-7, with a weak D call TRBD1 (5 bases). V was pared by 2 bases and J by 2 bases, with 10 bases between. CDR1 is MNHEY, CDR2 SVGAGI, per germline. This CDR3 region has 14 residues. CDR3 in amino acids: CASSYRTYTYEQYF. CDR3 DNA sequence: TGTGCCAGCAGTTACCGGACATATACCTACGAGCAGTACTTC.

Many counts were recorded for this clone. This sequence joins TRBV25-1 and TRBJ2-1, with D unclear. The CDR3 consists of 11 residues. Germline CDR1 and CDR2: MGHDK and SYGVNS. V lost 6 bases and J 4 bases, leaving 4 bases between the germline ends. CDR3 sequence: CASRIYNEQFF. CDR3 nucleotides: TGTGCCAGCAGGATATACAATGAGCAGTTCTTC.

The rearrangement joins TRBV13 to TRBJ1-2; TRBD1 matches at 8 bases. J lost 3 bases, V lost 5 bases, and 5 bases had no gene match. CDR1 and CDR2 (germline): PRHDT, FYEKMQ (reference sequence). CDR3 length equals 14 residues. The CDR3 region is CASSPRTGYYGYTF. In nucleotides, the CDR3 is TGTGCCAGCAGCCCGCGGACAGGGTACTATGGCTACACCTTC. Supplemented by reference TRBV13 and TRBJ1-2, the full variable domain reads AAGVIQSPRHLIKEKRETATLKCYPIPRHDTVYWYQQGPGQDPQFLISFYEKMQSDKGSIPDRFSAQQFSDYHSELNMSSLELGDSALYFCASSPRTGYYGYTFGSGTRLTVV.

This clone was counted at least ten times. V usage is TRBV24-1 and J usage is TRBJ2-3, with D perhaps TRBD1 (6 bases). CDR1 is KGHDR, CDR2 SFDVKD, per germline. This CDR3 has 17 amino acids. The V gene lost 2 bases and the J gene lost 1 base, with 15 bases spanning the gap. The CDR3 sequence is CATSDSRTELRTDTQYF. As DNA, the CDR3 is TGTGCCACCAGTGATTCTAGGACAGAACTACGCACAGATACGCAGTATTTT.

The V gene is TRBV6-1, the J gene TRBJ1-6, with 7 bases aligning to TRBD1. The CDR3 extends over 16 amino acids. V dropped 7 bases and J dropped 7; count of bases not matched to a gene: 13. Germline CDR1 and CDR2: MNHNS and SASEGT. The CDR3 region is CASNAGVQGINSPLHF. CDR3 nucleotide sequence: TGTGCCAGCAATGCGGGGGTACAGGGGATCAATTCACCCCTCCACTTT.